This paragraph covers one T cell receptor (beta chain) sequence. Assignment of participants to cohorts was predicated upon participant-reported clinical history. The recovered donors of Cohort 3 showed two negative PCRs, clearance, or symptom resolution. This specimen comes from a study of blood T cell repertoires in COVID-19. Germline V gene data show CDR1 as SEHNR and CDR2 as FQNEAQ (reference sequence). The ends were cut back, 1 base at V and 9 bases at J, with 13 bases in the middle. The CDR3 is made up of 15 amino acids. Methods used by the authors: Cell counts per sample came from amplifying reference gene primers. The assay was immunoSEQ multiplex PCR, and TCRdb's table has in-frame clones only and misses some. The V and J calls and the clone size are those of that table, but D and trimming were determined from the DNA. This sample has roughly 200,000 clones, with about 90% found just once.

The V call is TRBV7-9, the J call TRBJ1-6; no clear D gene. The receptor was derived from a man aged 30 to 39 who had recovered from COVID-19. The sequenced material came from PBMCs or T cells enriched from blood (not recorded which). The CDR3 sequence is CASSLGGTAGSPLHF. The CDR3 DNA reads TGTGCCAGCAGCTTAGGGGGTACCGCGGGTTCACCCCTCCACTTT.